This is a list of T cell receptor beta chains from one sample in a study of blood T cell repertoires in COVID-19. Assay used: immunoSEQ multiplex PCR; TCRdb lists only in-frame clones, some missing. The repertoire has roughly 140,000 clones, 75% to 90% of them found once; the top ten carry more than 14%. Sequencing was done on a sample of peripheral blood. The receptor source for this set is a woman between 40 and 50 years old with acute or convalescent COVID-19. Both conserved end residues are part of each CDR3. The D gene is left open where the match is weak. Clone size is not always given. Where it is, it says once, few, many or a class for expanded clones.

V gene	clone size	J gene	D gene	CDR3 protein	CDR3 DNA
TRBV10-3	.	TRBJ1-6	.	CAIANTGVDNSPLHF	TGTGCCATCGCTAATACGGGGGTCGATAATTCACCCCTCCACTTT
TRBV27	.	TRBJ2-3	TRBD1	CASSPGQGVGTDTQYF	TGTGCCAGCAGTCCCGGACAGGGGGTGGGCACAGATACGCAGTATTTT
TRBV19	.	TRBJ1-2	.	CASSIEIDNYYGYTF	TGTGCCAGTAGTATAGAAATCGACAATTACTATGGCTACACCTTC
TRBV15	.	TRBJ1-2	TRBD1	CATSRATGDYGYTF	TGTGCCACCAGCAGAGCGACAGGGGACTATGGCTACACCTTC
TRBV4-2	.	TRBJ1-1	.	CASGGVEIEAFF	TGTGCCAGCGGCGGGGTGGAGATTGAAGCTTTCTTT
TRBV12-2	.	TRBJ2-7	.	CASRSKGDEQYF	TGTGCAAGTCGCTCCAAGGGAGACGAGCAGTACTTC
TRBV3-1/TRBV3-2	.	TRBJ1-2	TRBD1	CASSQGTGGHGYTF	TGTGCCAGCAGCCAAGGGACAGGAGGCCATGGCTACACCTTC
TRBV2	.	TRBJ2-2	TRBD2	CASSGLAGAFTGELFF	TGTGCCAGCAGTGGGCTAGCGGGAGCATTCACCGGGGAGCTGTTTTTT
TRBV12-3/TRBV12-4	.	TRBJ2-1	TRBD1	CASSDRGSNEQFF	TGTGCCAGCAGCGACAGGGGTAGTAATGAGCAGTTCTTC
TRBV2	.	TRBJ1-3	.	CASNQISGNTIYF	TGTGCCAGCAATCAGATCTCTGGAAACACCATATATTTT
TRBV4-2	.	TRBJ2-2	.	CASSPPNTGELFF	TGTGCCAGCAGCCCCCCTAACACCGGGGAGCTGTTTTTT
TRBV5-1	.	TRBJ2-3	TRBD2	CASSIAGGNRDTQYF	TGCGCCAGCAGCATAGCGGGGGGCAATAGAGATACGCAGTATTTT
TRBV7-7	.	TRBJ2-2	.	CASSEMTTTGELFF	TGTGCTAGCAGCGAGATGACTACCACCGGGGAGCTGTTTTTT
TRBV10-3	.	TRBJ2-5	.	CAISWDYQETQYF	TGTGCCATCAGTTGGGACTACCAAGAGACCCAGTACTTC
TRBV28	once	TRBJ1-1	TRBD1	CASSLDRARTEAFF	TGTGCCAGCAGCCTGGACAGGGCGCGCACTGAAGCTTTCTTT
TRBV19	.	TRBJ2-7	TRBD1	CASSRAGTVSYEQYF	TGTGCCAGTAGCAGAGCCGGGACAGTCTCCTACGAGCAGTACTTC
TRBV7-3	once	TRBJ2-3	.	CASSLSRGSTDTQYF	TGTGCCAGCAGCTTATCTCGGGGTAGCACAGATACGCAGTATTTT
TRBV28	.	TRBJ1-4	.	CASSLRGLSETGVREKLFF	TGTGCCAGCAGTTTAAGGGGTCTCTCCGAGACAGGCGTACGAGAAAAACTGTTTTTT
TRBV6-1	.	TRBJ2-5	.	CASSELGSSAQETQYF	TGTGCCAGCAGTGAATTAGGCTCTAGCGCGCAAGAGACCCAGTACTTC
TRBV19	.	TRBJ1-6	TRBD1	CASSTTGVNSPLHF	TGTGCCAGTAGTACTACAGGGGTAAACTCACCCCTCCACTTT
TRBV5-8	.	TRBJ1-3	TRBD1	CASSLGTAGNTIYF	TGTGCCAGCAGCTTAGGGACAGCCGGAAACACCATATATTTT
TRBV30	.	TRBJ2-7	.	CAWSVRDTYEQYF	TGTGCCTGGAGTGTTCGGGACACCTACGAGCAGTACTTC
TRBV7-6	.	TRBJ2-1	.	CASSPSPSRDGGNEQFF	TGTGCCAGCAGCCCAAGCCCGAGCAGGGACGGGGGCAATGAGCAGTTCTTC
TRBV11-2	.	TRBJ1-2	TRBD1	CASSLDTGQGARRGYTF	TGTGCCAGCAGCTTAGATACTGGACAGGGGGCGCGTAGGGGCTACACCTTC
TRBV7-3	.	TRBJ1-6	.	CASSSGASHSPLHF	TGTGCCAGCAGCTCAGGGGCAAGTCATTCACCCCTCCACTTT
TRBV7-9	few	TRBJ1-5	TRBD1	CASSLGNYRGGNQPQHF	TGTGCCAGCAGCTTAGGCAACTACAGGGGCGGGAATCAGCCCCAGCATTTT
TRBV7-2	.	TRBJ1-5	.	CASSLSQGINQPQHF	TGTGCCAGCAGCTTAAGTCAGGGCATCAATCAGCCCCAGCATTTT
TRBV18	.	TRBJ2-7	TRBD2	CASSPGLSLTPIEQYF	TGTGCCAGCTCACCGGGACTAAGTTTAACCCCCATCGAGCAGTACTTC
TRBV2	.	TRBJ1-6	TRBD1	CASIPGTGFSPLHF	TGTGCCAGCATACCGGGGACAGGATTTTCACCCCTCCACTTT
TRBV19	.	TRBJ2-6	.	CASSMAASLRGANVLTF	TGTGCCAGTAGTATGGCCGCTTCCCTGCGGGGGGCCAACGTCCTGACTTTC
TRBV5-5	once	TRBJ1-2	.	CASNLQGNNDYGYTF	TGTGCCAGCAACTTACAGGGTAATAACGACTATGGCTACACCTTC
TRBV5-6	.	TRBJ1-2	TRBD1	CASSLGTGVYGYTF	TGTGCCAGCAGCTTGGGGACAGGAGTCTATGGCTACACCTTC
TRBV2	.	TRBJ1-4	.	CASTGLGEKLFF	TGTGCCAGTACAGGCCTTGGAGAAAAACTGTTTTTT
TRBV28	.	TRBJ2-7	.	CASSSHLGGTYEQYF	TGTGCCAGCAGTTCCCACCTGGGGGGAACCTACGAGCAGTACTTC
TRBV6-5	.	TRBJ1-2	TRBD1	CASSLTGSTDGYTF	TGTGCCAGCAGCCTGACAGGGAGCACGGATGGCTACACCTTC
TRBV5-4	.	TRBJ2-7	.	CASSLGRGRARYEQYF	TGTGCCAGCAGCTTGGGGAGGGGTAGGGCGCGGTACGAGCAGTACTTC
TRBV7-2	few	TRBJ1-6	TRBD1	CASSLRQGENSPLHF	TGTGCCAGCAGCCTCAGACAGGGGGAAAACTCACCCCTCCACTTT
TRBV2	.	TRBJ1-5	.	CASSPQSLLNQPQHF	TGTGCCAGCTCCCCCCAATCTTTGCTAAATCAGCCCCAGCATTTT
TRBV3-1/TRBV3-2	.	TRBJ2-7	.	CASSQSGGLGQYF	TGTGCCAGCAGCCAATCGGGGGGCCTCGGGCAGTACTTC
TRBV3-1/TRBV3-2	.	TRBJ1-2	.	CASSQNQGWDGYTF	TGTGCCAGCAGCCAGAACCAGGGGTGGGATGGCTACACCTTC
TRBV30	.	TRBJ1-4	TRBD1	CAWRRQGLSMANEKLFF	TGTGCCTGGAGACGACAGGGCCTATCGATGGCTAATGAAAAACTGTTTTTT
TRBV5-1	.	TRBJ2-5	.	CASSWDSRAQYF	TGCGCCAGCAGCTGGGACTCCCGGGCCCAGTACTTC
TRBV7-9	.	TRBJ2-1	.	CASSSRPRGALNEQFF	TGTGCCAGCAGCTCTAGGCCCCGGGGGGCCCTAAATGAGCAGTTCTTC
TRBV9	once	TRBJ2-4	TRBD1	CASSPSGQGDIQYF	TGTGCCAGCAGCCCATCGGGACAGGGGGACATTCAGTACTTC
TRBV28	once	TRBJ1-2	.	CASSLLGYGYTF	TGTGCCAGCAGTTTACTCGGCTATGGCTACACCTTC
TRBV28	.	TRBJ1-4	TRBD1	CASSLNRGIYEKLFF	TGTGCCAGCAGTTTAAACAGGGGTATTTATGAAAAACTGTTTTTT
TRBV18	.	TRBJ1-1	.	CASSPSGDLSTEAFF	TGTGCCAGCTCACCCTCGGGGGATCTTAGCACTGAAGCTTTCTTT
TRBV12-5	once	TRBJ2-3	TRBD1	CASVPPGDRGPADTQYF	TGTGCTAGTGTTCCTCCGGGGGACAGGGGGCCTGCAGATACGCAGTATTTT
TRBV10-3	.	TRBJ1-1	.	CAIIPSLNTEAFF	TGTGCCATCATCCCCTCGTTGAACACTGAAGCTTTCTTT
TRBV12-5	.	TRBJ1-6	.	CASGLLIQGRFYNSPLHF	TGTGCTAGTGGTTTGTTGATCCAGGGGAGATTTTATAATTCACCCCTCCACTTT
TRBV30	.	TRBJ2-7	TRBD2	CAWGGLAGVIYEQYF	TGTGCCTGGGGGGGTCTAGCGGGAGTAATCTACGAGCAGTACTTC
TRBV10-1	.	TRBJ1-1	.	CASSDNSFDEAFF	TGCGCCAGCAGTGATAATAGTTTTGATGAAGCTTTCTTT
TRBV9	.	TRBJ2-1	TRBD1	CASSPRQGAYNEQFF	TGTGCCAGCAGCCCCAGACAGGGGGCTTACAATGAGCAGTTCTTC
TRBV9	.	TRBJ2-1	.	CASSVSSADEQFF	TGTGCCAGCAGCGTCAGCTCAGCGGATGAGCAGTTCTTC
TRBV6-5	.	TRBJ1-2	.	CASSGGTSYGYTF	TGTGCCAGCAGCGGAGGGACCAGCTATGGCTACACCTTC
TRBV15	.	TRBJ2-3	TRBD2	CATSRVSGGAVDTQYF	TGTGCCACCAGCAGAGTTAGCGGGGGGGCGGTAGATACGCAGTATTTT
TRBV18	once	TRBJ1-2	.	CASSPLPESYGYTF	TGTGCCAGCTCACCACTTCCAGAAAGCTATGGCTACACCTTC
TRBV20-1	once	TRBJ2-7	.	CSASASSRGDEQYF	TGCAGTGCTAGTGCTAGTAGCAGGGGGGACGAGCAGTACTTC